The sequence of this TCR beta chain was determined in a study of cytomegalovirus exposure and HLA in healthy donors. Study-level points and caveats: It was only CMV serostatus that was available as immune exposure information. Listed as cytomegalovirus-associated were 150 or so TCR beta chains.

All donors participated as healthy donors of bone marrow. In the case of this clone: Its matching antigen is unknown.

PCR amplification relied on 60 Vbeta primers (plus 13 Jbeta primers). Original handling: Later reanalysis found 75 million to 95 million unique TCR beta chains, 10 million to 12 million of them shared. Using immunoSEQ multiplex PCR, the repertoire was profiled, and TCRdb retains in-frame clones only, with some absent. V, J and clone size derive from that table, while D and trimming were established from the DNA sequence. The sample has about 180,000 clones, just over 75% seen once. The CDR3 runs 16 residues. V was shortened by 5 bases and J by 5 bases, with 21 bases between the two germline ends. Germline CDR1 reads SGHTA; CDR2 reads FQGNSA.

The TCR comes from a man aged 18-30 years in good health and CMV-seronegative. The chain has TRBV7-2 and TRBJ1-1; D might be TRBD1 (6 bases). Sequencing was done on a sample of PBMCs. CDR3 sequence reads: CASSRQWAGATTEAFF. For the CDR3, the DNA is TGTGCCAGCAGCCGTCAGTGGGCAGGGGCGACGACTGAAGCTTTCTTT.